The rows below give T cell receptor beta chains drawn from one sample of a study of control samples from healthy donors and cancer patients. The table came from immunoSEQ multiplex PCR; TCRdb's copy has only in-frame clones and leaves some out. The sample carries more than 50,000 clones, 65% to 90% recorded once. The source material was blood. These receptors all stem from a man aged 40-50 years in good health. CDR3s include the opening cysteine and the closing phenylalanine or tryptophan. A D gene is named only where the DNA matches it firmly. Size values are once, few and many counts, or a class for expanded clones, and some rows have none.

CASSQDLGGSGTGELFF TGCGCCAGCAGCCAAGATCTCGGGGGGAGCGGCACCGGGGAGCTGTTTTTT TRBV4-3 TRBD2 few TRBJ2-2
CASSLVLGTGELFF TGTGCCAGCAGCTTAGTATTGGGGACCGGGGAGCTGTTTTTT TRBV11-3 - - TRBJ2-2
CASQFTGAAEQYF TGTGCCAGCCAGTTCACGGGCGCGGCCGAGCAGTACTTC TRBV2 - - TRBJ2-7
CASSLGQPNTEAFF TGTGCCAGCAGCCTGGGACAGCCTAACACTGAAGCTTTCTTT TRBV14 TRBD1 - TRBJ1-1
CASSLSRFIGGYTF TGTGCCAGCAGTTTATCACGGTTCATTGGGGGCTACACCTTC TRBV27 - - TRBJ1-2
CASSPHKNTEAFF TGTGCCAGCAGCCCCCACAAGAACACTGAAGCTTTCTTT TRBV3-1/TRBV3-2 - once TRBJ1-1
CASSFRGTGRNQPQHF TGTGCCAGCAGCTTCAGGGGGACAGGGCGCAATCAGCCCCAGCATTTT TRBV9 TRBD1 - TRBJ1-5
CASSALNAYNSPLHF TGTGCCAGCAGTGCGTTAAATGCATATAATTCACCCCTCCACTTT TRBV25-1 - - TRBJ1-6
CASNHRDRDWNEQFF TGCGCCAGCAATCACCGGGACAGGGATTGGAATGAGCAGTTCTTC TRBV10-2 TRBD1 - TRBJ2-1
CASSPEPDDATNEKLFF TGTGCCAGCAGTCCGGAGCCAGACGACGCAACTAATGAAAAACTGTTTTTT TRBV5-4 - once TRBJ1-4
CASSQDYRFKNTGELFF TGTGCCAGCAGCCAAGATTACAGATTTAAGAACACCGGGGAGCTGTTTTTT TRBV3-1/TRBV3-2 - - TRBJ2-2
CASSLGRNLNYGYTF TGTGCCAGCAGCTTAGGAAGAAACCTTAACTATGGCTACACCTTC TRBV7-9 - - TRBJ1-2
CSAVGAGLNTEAFF TGCAGCGCCGTCGGCGCGGGGCTGAACACTGAAGCTTTCTTT TRBV29-1 - - TRBJ1-1
CASSLHRELEAFF TGTGCCAGCAGCTTACACAGGGAACTTGAAGCTTTCTTT TRBV7-2 - - TRBJ1-1
CASSSRDSVYNEQFF TGTGCCAGCAGTTCCCGGGACAGCGTTTACAATGAGCAGTTCTTC TRBV28 TRBD1 - TRBJ2-1
CASSSQGMGLETQYF TGTGCCAGCAGTAGTCAGGGGATGGGACTAGAGACCCAGTACTTC TRBV2 - - TRBJ2-5
CASSQSTFGTYTEAFF TGTGCCAGCAGCCAATCGACGTTTGGCACTTACACTGAAGCTTTCTTT TRBV16 - - TRBJ1-1
CASSQGDFYTDTQYF TGTGCCAGCAGCCAAGGAGACTTTTACACAGATACGCAGTATTTT TRBV11-2 - - TRBJ2-3
CASSTDRASEQYF TGTGCCAGCTCAACGGACAGGGCTTCCGAGCAGTACTTC TRBV18 TRBD1 - TRBJ2-7
CASSLALRRDTQYF TGTGCCAGCAGCTTAGCCCTTAGAAGAGATACGCAGTATTTT TRBV7-6 - - TRBJ2-3
CASSPTLEGFNEQFF TGTGCCAGCAGCCCGACGTTGGAGGGTTTCAATGAGCAGTTCTTC TRBV6-2/TRBV6-3 - - TRBJ2-1
CASSQGYTSGTTRDTQYF TGCGCCAGCAGCCAGGGTTACACTAGCGGGACAACGCGTGATACGCAGTATTTT TRBV4-3 TRBD2 - TRBJ2-3
CAISRQGVSSTDTQYF TGTGCCATCAGCCGACAGGGGGTCTCCAGCACAGATACGCAGTATTTT TRBV10-3 TRBD1 - TRBJ2-3
CASSSGLAGATDTQYF TGTGCCAGCAGCTCCGGACTAGCGGGAGCTACAGATACGCAGTATTTT TRBV7-2 TRBD2 - TRBJ2-3